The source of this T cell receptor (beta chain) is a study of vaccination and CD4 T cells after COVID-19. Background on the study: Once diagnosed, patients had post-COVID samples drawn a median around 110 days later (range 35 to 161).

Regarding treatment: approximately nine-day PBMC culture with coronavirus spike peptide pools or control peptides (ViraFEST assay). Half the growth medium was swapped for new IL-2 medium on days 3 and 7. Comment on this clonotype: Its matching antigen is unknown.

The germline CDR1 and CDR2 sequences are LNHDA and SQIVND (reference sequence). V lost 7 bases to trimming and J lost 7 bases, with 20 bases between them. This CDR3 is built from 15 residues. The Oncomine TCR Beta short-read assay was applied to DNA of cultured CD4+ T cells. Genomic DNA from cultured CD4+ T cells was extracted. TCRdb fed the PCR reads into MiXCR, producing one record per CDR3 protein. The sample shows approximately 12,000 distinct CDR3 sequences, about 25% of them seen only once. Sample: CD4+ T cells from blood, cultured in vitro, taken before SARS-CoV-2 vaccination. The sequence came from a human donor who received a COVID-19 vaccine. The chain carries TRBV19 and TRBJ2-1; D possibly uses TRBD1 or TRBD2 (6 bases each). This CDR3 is CASNMGAGSGNEQFF. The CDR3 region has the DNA TGTGCCAGTAATATGGGGGCGGGGAGCGGGAATGAGCAGTTCTTC.